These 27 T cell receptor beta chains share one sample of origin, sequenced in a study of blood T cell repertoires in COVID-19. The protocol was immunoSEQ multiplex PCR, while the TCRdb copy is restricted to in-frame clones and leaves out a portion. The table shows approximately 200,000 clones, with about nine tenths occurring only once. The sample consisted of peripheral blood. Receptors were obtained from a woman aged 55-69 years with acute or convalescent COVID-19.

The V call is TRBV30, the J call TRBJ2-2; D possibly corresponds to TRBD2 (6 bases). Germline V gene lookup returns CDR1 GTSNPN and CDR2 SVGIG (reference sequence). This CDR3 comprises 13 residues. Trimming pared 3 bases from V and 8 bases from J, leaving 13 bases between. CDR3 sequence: CAWSGRVTGELFF. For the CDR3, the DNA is TGTGCCTGGAGCGGGAGAGTGACGGGGGAGCTGTTTTTT.

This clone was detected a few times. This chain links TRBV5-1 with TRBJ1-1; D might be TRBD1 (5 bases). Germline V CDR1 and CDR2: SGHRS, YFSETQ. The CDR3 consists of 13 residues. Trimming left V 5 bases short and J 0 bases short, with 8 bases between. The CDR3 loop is CASRTALNTEAFF. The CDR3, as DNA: TGCGCCAGCAGGACAGCCTTGAACACTGAAGCTTTCTTT.

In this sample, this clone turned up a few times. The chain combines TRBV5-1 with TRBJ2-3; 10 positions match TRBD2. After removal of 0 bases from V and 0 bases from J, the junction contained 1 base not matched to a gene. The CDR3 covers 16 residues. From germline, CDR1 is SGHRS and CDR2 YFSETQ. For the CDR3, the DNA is TGCGCCAGCAGCTTGGCAGCGGGGGGGAGCACAGATACGCAGTATTTT. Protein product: CASSLAAGGSTDTQYF.

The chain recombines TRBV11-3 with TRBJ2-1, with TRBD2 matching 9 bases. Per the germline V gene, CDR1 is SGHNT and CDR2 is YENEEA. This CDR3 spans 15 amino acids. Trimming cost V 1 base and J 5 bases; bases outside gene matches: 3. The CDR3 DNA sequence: TGTGCCAGCAGCTTAGTTCCTAGCGGGAACAATGAGCAGTTCTTC. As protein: CASSLVPSGNNEQFF. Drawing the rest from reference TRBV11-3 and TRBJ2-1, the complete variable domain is EAGVVQSPRYKIIEKKQPVAFWCNPISGHNTLYWYLQNLGQGPELLIRYENEEAVDDSQLPKDRFSAERLKGVDSTLKIQPAELGDSAVYLCASSLVPSGNNEQFFGPGTRLTVL.

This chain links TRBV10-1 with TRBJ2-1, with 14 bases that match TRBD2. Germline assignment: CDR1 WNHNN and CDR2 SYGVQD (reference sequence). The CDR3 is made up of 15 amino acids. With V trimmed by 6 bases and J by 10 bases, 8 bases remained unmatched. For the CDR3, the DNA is TGCGCCAGCAGAAGACTAGCGGGAGGGGTAGGAGAGCAGTTCTTC. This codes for CASRRLAGGVGEQFF.

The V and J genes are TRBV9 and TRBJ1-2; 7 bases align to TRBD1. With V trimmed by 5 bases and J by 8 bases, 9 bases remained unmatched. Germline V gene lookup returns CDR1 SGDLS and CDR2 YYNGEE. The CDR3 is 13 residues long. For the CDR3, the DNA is TGTGCCAGCAGAACTGACAGGGCGGGGGGCTACACCTTC. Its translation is CASRTDRAGGYTF.

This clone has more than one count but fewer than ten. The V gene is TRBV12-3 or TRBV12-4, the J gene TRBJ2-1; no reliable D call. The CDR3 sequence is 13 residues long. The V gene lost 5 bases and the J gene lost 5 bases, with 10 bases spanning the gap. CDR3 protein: CASSPVLNNEQFF. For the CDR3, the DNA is TGTGCCAGCAGTCCCGTCTTAAACAATGAGCAGTTCTTC.

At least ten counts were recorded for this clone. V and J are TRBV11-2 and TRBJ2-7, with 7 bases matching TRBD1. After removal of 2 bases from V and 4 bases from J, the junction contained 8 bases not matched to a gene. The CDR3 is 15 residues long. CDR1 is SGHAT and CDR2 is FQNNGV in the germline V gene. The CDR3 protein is CASSLLRQGAYEQYF. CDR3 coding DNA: TGTGCCAGCAGCTTACTCCGACAGGGAGCATACGAGCAGTACTTC.

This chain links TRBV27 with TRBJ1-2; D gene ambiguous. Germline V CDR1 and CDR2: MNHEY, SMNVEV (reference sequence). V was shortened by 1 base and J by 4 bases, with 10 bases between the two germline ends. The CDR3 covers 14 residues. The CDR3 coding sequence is TGTGCCAGCAGTTTATACGGGGAAAGCTATGGCTACACCTTC. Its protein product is CASSLYGESYGYTF.

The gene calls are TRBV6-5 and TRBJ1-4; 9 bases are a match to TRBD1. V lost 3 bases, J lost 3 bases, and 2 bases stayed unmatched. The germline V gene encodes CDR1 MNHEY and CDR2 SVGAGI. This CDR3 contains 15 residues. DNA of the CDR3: TGTGCCAGCAGTTATCGGACAGGGGCTAATGAAAAACTGTTTTTT. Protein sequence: CASSYRTGANEKLFF.

Here the CDR3 reads CASSLPFPNYGYTF. The CDR3 DNA reads TGTGCCAGCAGTTTACCCTTCCCTAACTATGGCTACACCTTC. The rearrangement joins TRBV28 to TRBJ1-2; D remains ambiguous. From germline, CDR1 is MDHEN and CDR2 SYDVKM. Trimming removed 2 bases from V and 0 bases from J, with 7 bases in between. The CDR3 loop spans 14 amino acids.

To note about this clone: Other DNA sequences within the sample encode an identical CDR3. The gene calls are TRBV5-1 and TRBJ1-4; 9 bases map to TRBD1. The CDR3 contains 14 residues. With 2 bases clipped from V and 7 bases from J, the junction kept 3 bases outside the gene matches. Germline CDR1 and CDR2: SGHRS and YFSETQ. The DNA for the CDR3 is TGCGCCAGCAGCTTAACAGGGGGCTCTGAAAAACTGTTTTTT. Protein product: CASSLTGGSEKLFF.

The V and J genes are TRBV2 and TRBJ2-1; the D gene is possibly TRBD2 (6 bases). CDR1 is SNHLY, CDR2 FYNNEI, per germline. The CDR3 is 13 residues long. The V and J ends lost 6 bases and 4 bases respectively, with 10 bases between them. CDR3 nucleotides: TGTGCCAGCAGCCTGGACTATTACAATGAGCAGTTCTTC. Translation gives CASSLDYYNEQFF. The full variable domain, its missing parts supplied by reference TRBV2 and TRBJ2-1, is EPEVTQTPSHQVTQMGQEVILRCVPISNHLYFYWYRQILGQKVEFLVSFYNNEISEKSEIFDDQFSVERPDGSNFTLKIRSTKLEDSAMYFCASSLDYYNEQFFGPGTRLTVL.

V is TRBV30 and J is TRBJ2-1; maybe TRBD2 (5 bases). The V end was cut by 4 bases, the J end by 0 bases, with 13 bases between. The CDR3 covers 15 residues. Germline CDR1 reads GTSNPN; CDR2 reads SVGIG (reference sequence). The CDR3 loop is CAWTEGSYSYNEQFF. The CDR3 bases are TGTGCCTGGACTGAGGGTTCATACTCCTACAATGAGCAGTTCTTC. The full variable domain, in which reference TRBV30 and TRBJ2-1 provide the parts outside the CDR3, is SQTIHQWPATLVQPVGSPLSLECTVEGTSNPNLYWYRQAAGRGLQLLFYSVGIGQISSEVPQNLSASRPQDRQFILSSKKLLLSDSGFYLCAWTEGSYSYNEQFFGPGTRLTVL.

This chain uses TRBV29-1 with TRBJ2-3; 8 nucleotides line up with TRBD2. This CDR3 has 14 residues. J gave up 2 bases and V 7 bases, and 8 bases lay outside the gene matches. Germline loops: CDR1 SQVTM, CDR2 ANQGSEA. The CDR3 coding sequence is TGCAGCGGTGCAGCGGGGGCCTTCACAGATACGCAGTATTTT. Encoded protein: CSGAAGAFTDTQYF.

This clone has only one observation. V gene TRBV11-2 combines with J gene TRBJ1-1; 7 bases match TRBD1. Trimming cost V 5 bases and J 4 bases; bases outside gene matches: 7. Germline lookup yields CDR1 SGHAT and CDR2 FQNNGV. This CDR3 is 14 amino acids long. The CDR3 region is CASSRNTGATEAFF. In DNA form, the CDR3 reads TGTGCCAGCAGCCGTAACACAGGGGCCACTGAAGCTTTCTTT.

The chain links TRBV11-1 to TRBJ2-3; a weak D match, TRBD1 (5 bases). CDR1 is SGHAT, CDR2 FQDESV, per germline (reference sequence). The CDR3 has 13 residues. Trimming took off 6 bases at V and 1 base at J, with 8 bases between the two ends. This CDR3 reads CASSSQGTDTQYF. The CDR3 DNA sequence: TGTGCCAGCAGTTCACAGGGCACAGATACGCAGTATTTT.

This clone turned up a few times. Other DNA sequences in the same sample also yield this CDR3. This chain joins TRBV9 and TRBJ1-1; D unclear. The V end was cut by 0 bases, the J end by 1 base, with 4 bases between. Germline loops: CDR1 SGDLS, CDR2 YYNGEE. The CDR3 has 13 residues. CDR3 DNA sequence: TGTGCCAGCAGCGTAGCCGGGAACACTGAAGCTTTCTTT. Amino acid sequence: CASSVAGNTEAFF. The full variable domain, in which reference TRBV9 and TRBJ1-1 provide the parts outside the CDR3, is DSGVTQTPKHLITATGQRVTLRCSPRSGDLSVYWYQQSLDQGLQFLIQYYNGEERAKGNILERFSAQQFPDLHSELNLSSLELGDSALYFCASSVAGNTEAFFGQGTRLTVV.

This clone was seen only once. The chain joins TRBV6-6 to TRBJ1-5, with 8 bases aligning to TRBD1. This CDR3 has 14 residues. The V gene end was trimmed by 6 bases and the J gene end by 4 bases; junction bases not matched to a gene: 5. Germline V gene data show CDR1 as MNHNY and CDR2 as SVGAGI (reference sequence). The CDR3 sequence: CASRDRENNQPQHF. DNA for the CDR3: TGTGCCAGCAGGGACAGGGAAAATAATCAGCCCCAGCATTTT.

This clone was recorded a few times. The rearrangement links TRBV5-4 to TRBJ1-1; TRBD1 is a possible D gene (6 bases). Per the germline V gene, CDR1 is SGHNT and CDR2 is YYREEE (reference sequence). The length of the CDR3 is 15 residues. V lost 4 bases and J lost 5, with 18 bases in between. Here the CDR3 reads CASSPGGGRRTEAFF. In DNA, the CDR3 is TGTGCCAGCAGCCCCGGGGGGGGGCGGCGGACTGAAGCTTTCTTT.

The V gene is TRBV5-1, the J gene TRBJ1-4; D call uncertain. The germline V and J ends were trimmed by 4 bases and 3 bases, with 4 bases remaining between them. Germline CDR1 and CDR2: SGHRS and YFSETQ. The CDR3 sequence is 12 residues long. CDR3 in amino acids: CASSRPNEKLFF. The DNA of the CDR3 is TGCGCCAGCAGCCGTCCTAATGAAAAACTGTTTTTT.

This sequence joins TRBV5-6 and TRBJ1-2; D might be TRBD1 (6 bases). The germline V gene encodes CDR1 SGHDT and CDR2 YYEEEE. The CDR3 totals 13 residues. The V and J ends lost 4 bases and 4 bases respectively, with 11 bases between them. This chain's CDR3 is CASSPRGVYGYTF. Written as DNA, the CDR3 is TGTGCCAGCAGCCCCAGGGGCGTCTATGGCTACACCTTC.

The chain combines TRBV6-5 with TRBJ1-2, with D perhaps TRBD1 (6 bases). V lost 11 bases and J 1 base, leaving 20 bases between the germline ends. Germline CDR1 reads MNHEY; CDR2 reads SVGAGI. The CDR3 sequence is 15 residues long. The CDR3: CAVSPGRGGNYGYTF. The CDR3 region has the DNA TGTGCCGTTTCCCCAGGCAGGGGCGGTAACTATGGCTACACCTTC.

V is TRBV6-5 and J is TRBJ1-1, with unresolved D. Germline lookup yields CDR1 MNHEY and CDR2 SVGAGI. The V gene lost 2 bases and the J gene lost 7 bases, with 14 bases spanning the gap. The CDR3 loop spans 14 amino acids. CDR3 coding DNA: TGTGCCAGCAGTTACGGCCCCCCTCTGGTTGAAGCTTTCTTT. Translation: CASSYGPPLVEAFF.

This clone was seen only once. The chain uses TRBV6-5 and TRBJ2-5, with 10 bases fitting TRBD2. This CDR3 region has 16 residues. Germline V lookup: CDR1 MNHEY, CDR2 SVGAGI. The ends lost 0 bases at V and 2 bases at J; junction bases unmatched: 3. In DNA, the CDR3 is TGTGCCAGCAGTTACTCGCAGCGGGGGGGACAAGAGACCCAGTACTTC. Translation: CASSYSQRGGQETQYF.

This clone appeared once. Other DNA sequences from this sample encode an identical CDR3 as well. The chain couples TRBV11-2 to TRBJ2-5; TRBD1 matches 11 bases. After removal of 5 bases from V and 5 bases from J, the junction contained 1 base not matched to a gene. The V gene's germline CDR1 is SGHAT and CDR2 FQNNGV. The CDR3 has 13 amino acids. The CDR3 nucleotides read TGTGCCAGCAGCCGGGACAGGGGGGAGACCCAGTACTTC. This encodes CASSRDRGETQYF.

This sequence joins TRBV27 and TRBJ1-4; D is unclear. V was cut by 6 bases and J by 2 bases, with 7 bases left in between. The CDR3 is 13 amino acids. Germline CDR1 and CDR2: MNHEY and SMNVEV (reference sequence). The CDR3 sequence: CASSPYTNEKLFF. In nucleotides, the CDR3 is TGTGCCAGCAGCCCTTATACTAATGAAAAACTGTTTTTT.